This passage covers 10 T cell receptor beta chains from one sample sequenced in a study of T cells in Graves' hyperthyroidism and ophthalmopathy. Authors of the study amplified TCR beta CDR3 regions from RNA transcripts. TCR CDR3 regions were first amplified by RT-PCR with HTBI primers. One entry per CDR3 protein, called by TCRdb with MiXCR from the multiplex PCR reads. This sample has 150,000 to 200,000 distinct CDR3 sequences, with about 9.4% found just once. What was sequenced was blood. The receptors here all came from a woman under 30 with Graves' hyperthyroidism that later progressed to Graves' ophthalmopathy.

V usage is TRBV6-2 or TRBV6-3 and J usage is TRBJ2-1; 11 bases align to TRBD2. J was trimmed by 6 bases and V by 0 bases; bases with no gene match: 7. The germline CDR1 and CDR2 sequences are MNHEY and SVGEGT. The CDR3 is made up of 17 amino acids. The CDR3 DNA reads TGTGCCAGCAGTTACTCAACCCCCGGGACTAGCGGCAATGAGCAGTTCTTC. It encodes CASSYSTPGTSGNEQFF.

This clonotype came up many times. The chain uses TRBV19 and TRBJ1-5; D possibly corresponds to TRBD1 (5 bases). The CDR3 contains 17 residues. Trimming shortened V by 1 base and J by 4 bases, and 17 bases separated the two germline ends. Germline assignment: CDR1 LNHDA and CDR2 SQIVND (reference sequence). CDR3 coding DNA: TGTGCCAGTAGTATAGCTAGGGACGGAACTGGTAATCAGCCCCAGCATTTT. It yields the protein CASSIARDGTGNQPQHF.

In this sample, this clonotype turned up many times. This chain joins TRBV9 and TRBJ2-5; 9 positions match TRBD2. After removal of 3 bases from V and 0 bases from J, the junction contained 0 bases not matched to a gene. Germline CDR1 SGDLS, CDR2 YYNGEE. CDR3 length: 14 amino acids. CDR3 sequence reads: CASSERGDQETQYF. The CDR3 nucleotides read TGTGCCAGCAGCGAGCGGGGGGACCAAGAGACCCAGTACTTC.

Ten or more counts support this clonotype. The genes are TRBV6-2 or TRBV6-3 and TRBJ2-7, with D possibly TRBD1 on 5 matching bases. Trimming removed 4 bases from V and 0 bases from J, with 16 bases in between. This CDR3 contains 16 residues. The germline V gene encodes CDR1 MNHEY and CDR2 SVGEGT. The CDR3 loop reads CASSSESRVISYEQYF. CDR3 coding DNA: TGTGCCAGCAGTTCAGAATCCAGGGTTATCTCCTACGAGCAGTACTTC.

This clonotype was seen ten or more times. The chain employs TRBV7-2 and TRBJ1-5; unclear D gene. The germline gives CDR1 SGHTA, CDR2 FQGNSA. The CDR3 is 14 amino acids. V was cut by 1 base and J by 0 bases, with 4 bases left in between. The CDR3 sequence is CASSLDYSNQPQHF. The CDR3 DNA sequence: TGTGCCAGCAGCTTAGACTATAGCAATCAGCCCCAGCATTTT.

This clonotype was recorded at least ten times. The chain links TRBV12-3 or TRBV12-4 to TRBJ2-7, with 8 bases that match TRBD1. The ends lost 3 bases at V and 3 bases at J; junction bases unmatched: 7. The CDR3 contains 15 residues. The CDR3 protein is CASSFGQGAVYEQYF. Written as DNA, the CDR3 is TGTGCCAGCAGTTTTGGTCAGGGGGCAGTCTACGAGCAGTACTTC.

This clonotype was seen repeatedly, ten times or more. The chain couples TRBV10-3 to TRBJ2-3, with D perhaps matching TRBD1 (6 bases). Between the trimmed V and J ends, which lost 0 bases and 3 bases, there was a span of 16 bases. The CDR3 consists of 17 residues. From germline, CDR1 is ENHRY and CDR2 SYGVKD. Written as DNA, the CDR3 is TGTGCCATCAGTGAGTCGTGGGTAGGGGGAAGGACAGATACGCAGTATTTT. Its protein product is CAISESWVGGRTDTQYF.

The CDR3 DNA reads TGTGCCAGCAGCCAAGTATCTGGACCCTCAAACACAGATACGCAGTATTTT. Its translation is CASSQVSGPSNTDTQYF. The V call is TRBV4-2, the J call TRBJ2-3; D unclear. CDR3 length: 17 residues. The germline CDR1 and CDR2 sequences are LGHNA and YNFKEQ. V was clipped by 1 base and J by 2 bases, with 16 bases between them.

This clonotype was recorded many times. The chain links TRBV3-1 to TRBJ1-2; TRBD1 matches at 8 bases. Unmatched junction bases numbered 2, after V lost 3 bases and J lost 2 bases. Germline assignment: CDR1 LGHDT and CDR2 YNNKEL (reference sequence). The length of the CDR3 is 14 residues. The CDR3 is CASSHRGRNYGYTF. The CDR3 DNA reads as TGTGCCAGCAGCCACAGGGGGCGAAACTATGGCTACACCTTC.

The sample holds many counts of this clonotype. The V gene is TRBV6-1, the J gene TRBJ1-1, with D uncertain. Germline V CDR1 and CDR2: MNHNS, SASEGT. The CDR3 covers 13 residues. Trimming shortened V by 5 bases and J by 8 bases, and 15 bases separated the two germline ends. The CDR3 nucleotides are TGTGCCAGCAGTTATCAGTCCCCACAGGAAGCTTTCTTT. Its translation is CASSYQSPQEAFF.